This T cell receptor beta chain was obtained from a study of blood T cells in healthy people across ages. Findings and caveats of the study: Possibly confounding the expanded clonotype changes was the fact that donor CMV status was unknown.

The study recruited healthy Caucasian donors from Russia who were aged about 6 to 95. Extracted total RNA amounted to at least 5.5 micrograms for each sample. A second PCR of roughly 7 to 11 cycles used a sample-barcoded 5' primer and a J-beta primer mix. The yield of each sample was at least 3 million CDR3-containing paired-end reads. TCRdb re-called the 5' RACE reads through MiXCR, storing one row per CDR3 protein. In the table there are more than 800,000 distinct CDR3 sequences, around 30% of which are singletons. A remark on this clonotype: Its specificity is unknown.

Trimming removed 4 bases at V and 2 bases at J, with 14 bases between. The length of the CDR3 is 15 residues. In germline, CDR1 is DFQATT, CDR2 SNEGSKA (reference sequence). J is TRBJ1-4 and V is TRBV20-1; D is ambiguous. This TCR came from a woman aged 80 or older in good health. Sequenced material: blood. The CDR3 here is CSATPGVQTNEKLFF. CDR3 bases: TGCAGTGCTACGCCGGGAGTTCAGACTAATGAAAAACTGTTTTTT.